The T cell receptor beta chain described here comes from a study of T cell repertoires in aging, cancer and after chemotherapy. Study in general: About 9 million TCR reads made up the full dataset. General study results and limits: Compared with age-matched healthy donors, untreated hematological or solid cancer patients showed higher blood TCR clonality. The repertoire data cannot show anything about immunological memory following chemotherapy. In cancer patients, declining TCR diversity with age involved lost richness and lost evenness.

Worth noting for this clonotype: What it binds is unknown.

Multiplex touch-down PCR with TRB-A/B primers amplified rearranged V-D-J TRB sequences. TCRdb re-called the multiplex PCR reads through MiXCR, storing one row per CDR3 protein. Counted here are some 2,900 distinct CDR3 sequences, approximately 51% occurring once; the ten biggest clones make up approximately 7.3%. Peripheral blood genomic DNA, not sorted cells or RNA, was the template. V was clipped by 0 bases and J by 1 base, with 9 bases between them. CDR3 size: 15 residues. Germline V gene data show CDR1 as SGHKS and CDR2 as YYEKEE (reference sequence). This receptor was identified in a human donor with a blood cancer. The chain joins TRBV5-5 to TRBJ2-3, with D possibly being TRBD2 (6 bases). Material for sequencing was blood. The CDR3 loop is CASSLVGGGTDTQYF. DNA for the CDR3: TGTGCCAGCAGCTTGGTTGGCGGGGGCACAGATACGCAGTATTTT.